This TCR beta chain derives from a study of identical twins. Losses at the gene ends were 4 bases for V and 0 bases for J; bases not matched to a gene: 12. The CDR3 totals 18 residues. Germline CDR1 is LGHNA and CDR2 is YNFKEQ. TCRdb itself ran the 5' RACE reads through MiXCR, one entry per CDR3 protein. The table lists hundreds of thousands of distinct CDR3 sequences, 18% of them singletons. This sample was shared with a second study, whose subject was T cells expressing NK-cell markers.

The receptor's source is a woman younger than 35 in good health. The V call is TRBV4-2, the J call TRBJ2-1; 7 nucleotides match TRBD1. Source material: PBMCs. In DNA, the CDR3 is TGTGCCAGCAGCCCTCGACAGGGCGAACTGAGCTCCTACAATGAGCAGTTCTTC. Protein: CASSPRQGELSSYNEQFF.